A single sample gave rise to the 16 T cell receptor beta chains below, sequenced in a study of T cells in Graves' hyperthyroidism and ophthalmopathy. Researchers took RNA transcripts and amplified the TCR beta CDR3 regions from them. First-round RT-PCR with HTBI primers amplified the TCR CDR3 region. TCRdb reprocessed the multiplex PCR reads via MiXCR and lists one record per CDR3 protein. The repertoire has approximately 620,000 distinct CDR3 sequences, 11% to 15% of them found once; the top ten carry 5.8%. Sequenced material: blood. These receptors were collected from a woman in her thirties with Graves' hyperthyroidism that later progressed to Graves' ophthalmopathy.

This clonotype occurred many times. V and J are TRBV27 and TRBJ2-5; no definite D call. V lost 8 bases and J lost 2, with 12 bases in between. The CDR3 is 13 residues long. Germline assignment: CDR1 MNHEY and CDR2 SMNVEV (reference sequence). The CDR3 is CASGIRLQETQYF. CDR3 DNA sequence: TGTGCCAGCGGGATAAGGCTTCAAGAGACCCAGTACTTC.

This clonotype has at least ten counts. At one end, the junction sequence differs from germline, possibly due to a read error. This chain links TRBV19 with TRBJ1-1; D is unresolved. CDR1 and CDR2 (germline): LNHDA, SQIVND (reference sequence). The CDR3 runs 14 residues. The CDR3 loop reads CASSFMSRNAEAFF. The CDR3 DNA reads TGTGCCAGTAGTTTTATGAGCAGGAACGCTGAAGCTTTCTTT.

About this clonotype itself: This clone may be a read error of a much larger clone one base away. Since the CDR3 does not end with the conserved phenylalanine or tryptophan, this likely comes from a read error. The genes are TRBV2 and TRBJ2-1; TRBD2 agrees at 13 bases. The length of the CDR3 is 16 residues. Germline lookup yields CDR1 SNHLY and CDR2 FYNNEI. Germline trimming cut 6 bases from V and 1 base from J; bases unmatched to any gene: 3. The CDR3 loop is CASRVLAGGSYNEQFL. The CDR3 DNA follows: TGTGCCAGCAGGGTACTAGCGGGGGGGTCCTACAATGAGCAGTTCCTC.

The rearrangement uses TRBV7-9 and TRBJ1-2, with 7 bases aligning to TRBD1. V was pared by 4 bases and J by 2 bases, with 7 bases of the junction left unmatched. CDR3 size: 15 residues. Per the germline V gene, CDR1 is SEHNR and CDR2 is FQNEAQ (reference sequence). Here the CDR3 reads CASSSPDRENYGYTF. The CDR3 nucleotides read TGTGCCAGCAGCTCACCAGACAGGGAGAACTATGGCTACACCTTC. The whole variable domain, remainder taken from reference TRBV7-9 and TRBJ1-2, is DTGVSQNPRHKITKRGQNVTFRCDPISEHNRLYWYRQTLGQGPEFLTYFQNEAQLEKSRLLSDRFSAERPKGSFSTLEIQRTEQGDSAMYLCASSSPDRENYGYTFGSGTRLTVV.

V gene TRBV27 combines with J gene TRBJ2-1; D not certain. Germline CDR1 MNHEY, CDR2 SMNVEV (reference sequence). The CDR3 length is 14 residues. Trimming took off 8 bases at V and 2 bases at J, with 13 bases between the two ends. As DNA, the CDR3 is TGTGCCAGCCGCGGATCTGGCCCCTACAATGAGCAGTTCTTC. This codes for CASRGSGPYNEQFF.

The chain links TRBV29-1 to TRBJ2-7; D might be TRBD1 (6 bases). The germline V and J ends were trimmed by 4 bases and 4 bases, with 14 bases remaining between them. The CDR3 consists of 13 residues. Germline lookup yields CDR1 SQVTM and CDR2 ANQGSEA. CDR3 sequence (DNA): TGCAGCGTTGGAAGCAGGGGAATGTACGAGCAGTACTTC. Protein product: CSVGSRGMYEQYF.

As concerns this clonotype: A much larger clone lies one base from this, so it may be a read error. The J gene is TRBJ1-5, the V gene TRBV6-2 or TRBV6-3; D unclear. This CDR3 is built from 13 residues. Germline CDR1 reads MNHEY; CDR2 reads SVGEGT. CDR3 sequence: CASSPGAGQPQQF. DNA of the CDR3: TGTGCCAGCAGCCCCGGTGCCGGTCAGCCCCAGCAGTTT.

This chain connects TRBV18 to TRBJ2-1; D may be TRBD2 (6 bases). Germline V lookup: CDR1 KGHSH, CDR2 LQKENI. The V end was cut by 3 bases, the J end by 0 bases, with 15 bases between. CDR3 length: 17 residues. The CDR3 sequence: CASSPRDSKSSYNEQFF. CDR3 nucleotide sequence: TGTGCCAGCTCACCGAGGGACTCGAAGAGCTCCTACAATGAGCAGTTCTTC. The full variable domain, completed using reference TRBV18 and TRBJ2-1, is NAGVMQNPRHLVRRRGQEARLRCSPMKGHSHVYWYRQLPEEGLKFMVYLQKENIIDESGMPKERFSAEFPKEGPSILRIQQVVRGDSAAYFCASSPRDSKSSYNEQFFGPGTRLTVL.

This clonotype was seen a handful of times. Possible read error: a much larger clone is one base away. The chain recombines TRBV28 with TRBJ2-7, with no clear D. V lost 2 bases and J 2 bases, leaving 10 bases between the germline ends. Germline V gene data show CDR1 as MDHEN and CDR2 as SYDVKM. There are 14 residues in the CDR3. As DNA, the CDR3 is TGTGCCAGCAGTTTAAGCAGTCCTCCCTACGAGCAGTACTTC. This gives the protein CASSLSSPPYEQYF.

This clonotype was seen a handful of times. Just one base apart from a much larger clone, this may be a read error. The chain employs TRBV11-2 and TRBJ2-5, with a weak D call TRBD2 (5 bases). This CDR3 has 14 residues. Germline V lookup: CDR1 SGHAT, CDR2 FQNNGV. CDR3 protein: CASSLVSERETRYF. In DNA form, the CDR3 reads TGTGCCAGCAGCTTAGTGTCTGAGAGGGAGACCCGGTACTTC.

The sample holds many counts of this clonotype. J is TRBJ2-1 and V is TRBV29-1, with D perhaps TRBD1 or TRBD2 (5 bases each). The CDR3 consists of 13 residues. Germline V lookup: CDR1 SQVTM, CDR2 ANQGSEA. The V gene lost 5 bases and the J gene lost 0 bases, with 8 bases spanning the gap. CDR3 in amino acids: CSVRDVSYNEQFF. CDR3 in DNA: TGCAGCGTTCGGGACGTCTCCTACAATGAGCAGTTCTTC.

This clonotype has ten or more counts. The CDR3 loop is CSVGLLYADTQYF. The DNA of the CDR3 is TGCAGCGTCGGCCTCTTATACGCAGATACGCAGTATTTT. The chain links TRBV29-1 to TRBJ2-3, with D unresolved. Germline V CDR1 and CDR2: SQVTM, ANQGSEA. The CDR3 spans 13 residues. The germline V and J ends were trimmed by 6 bases and 4 bases, with 14 bases remaining between them.

There are many counts of this clonotype. The chain combines TRBV18 with TRBJ1-6; D unclear. The germline V and J ends were trimmed by 2 bases and 0 bases, with 8 bases remaining between them. The CDR3 consists of 16 residues. The germline V gene encodes CDR1 KGHSH and CDR2 LQKENI. CDR3 sequence: CASSPAMSSYNSPLHF. The CDR3 region has the DNA TGTGCCAGCTCACCAGCGATGAGCTCCTATAATTCACCCCTCCACTTT.

This clonotype was detected only a few times. The rearrangement uses TRBV29-1 and TRBJ1-2, with TRBD1 as a possible D gene (6 bases). The CDR3 contains 13 residues. Trimming shortened V by 5 bases and J by 1 base, and 11 bases separated the two germline ends. CDR1 and CDR2 (germline): SQVTM, ANQGSEA. The CDR3 bases are TGCAGCGTTAGGACAGCCCTTAACTATGGCTACACCTTC. It translates to CSVRTALNYGYTF. The whole variable domain, remainder taken from reference TRBV29-1 and TRBJ1-2, is SAVISQKPSRDICQRGTSLTIQCQVDSQVTMMFWYRQQPGQSLTLIATANQGSEATYESGFVIDKFPISRPNLTFSTLTVSNMSPEDSSIYLCSVRTALNYGYTFGSGTRLTVV.

The table lists this clonotype with many counts. The chain combines TRBV2 with TRBJ1-4; TRBD1 agrees at 10 bases. Germline values: CDR1 SNHLY, CDR2 FYNNEI. V dropped 3 bases and J dropped 8; count of bases not matched to a gene: 3. The CDR3 is 14 residues long. The CDR3 coding sequence is TGTGCCAGCAGTGACGGACAGGGGGGAGAAAAACTGTTTTTT. Its translation is CASSDGQGGEKLFF.

In regard to this clonotype: This may be a read error: a much more frequent sequence differs by one nucleotide. Because it lacks the conserved phenylalanine or tryptophan at the end, this CDR3 is likely a read error. The genes are TRBV14 and TRBJ2-7, with 8 bases identical to TRBD2. This CDR3 has 18 residues. Trimming took 0 bases from V and 2 from J; bases not matched to a gene: 12. Germline CDR1 reads SGHDN; CDR2 reads FVKESK. CDR3 residues: CASSQDSRAGRAPYEQYL. Here the CDR3 DNA reads TGTGCCAGCAGCCAAGATTCCCGCGCCGGGAGGGCCCCCTACGAGCAGTACCTC.